The 16 T cell receptor beta chains below all came from one sample that was sequenced in a study of cytomegalovirus exposure and HLA in healthy donors. Vbeta (60) and Jbeta (13) primers were used in the PCR. Method: immunoSEQ multiplex PCR; TCRdb's copy keeps in-frame clones and lacks some. This sample yields about 64,000 clones, of which approximately 83% are seen a single time; around 10% belongs to the top ten. Sequencing input: PBMCs. Receptors were obtained from a female donor in good health and CMV-seronegative.

This chain links TRBV18 with TRBJ2-3; D possibly corresponds to TRBD2 (5 bases). Germline values: CDR1 KGHSH, CDR2 LQKENI. Trimming took 6 bases from V and 1 from J, leaving 17 bases between them. The CDR3 length is 16 residues. The CDR3 reads CASSQLDAGGTDTQYF. The CDR3 DNA follows: TGTGCCAGCTCGCAACTCGACGCGGGTGGCACAGATACGCAGTATTTT.

V and J are TRBV28 and TRBJ1-1, with D uncertain. The CDR3 is 12 residues long. Germline V lookup: CDR1 MDHEN, CDR2 SYDVKM. V was cut by 6 bases and J by 5 bases, with 10 bases left in between. CDR3 in amino acids: CASSPRVTEAFF. The CDR3 DNA sequence: TGTGCCAGCAGCCCTCGGGTAACTGAAGCTTTCTTT.

In this sample, this clone turned up once. The chain joins TRBV6-6 to TRBJ2-7; maybe TRBD1 (6 bases). V was pared by 4 bases and J by 4 bases, with 20 bases between. The CDR3 extends over 16 amino acids. Germline CDR1 MNHNY, CDR2 SVGAGI (reference sequence). This CDR3 is CASSLGEGEPQYEQYF. The CDR3 bases are TGTGCCAGCAGTTTGGGAGAGGGGGAACCCCAATACGAGCAGTACTTC.

This clone was seen a handful of times. This chain uses TRBV7-2 with TRBJ1-5; D gene unclear. The germline CDR1 and CDR2 sequences are SGHTA and FQGNSA. Trimming left V 2 bases short and J 4 bases short, with 9 bases between. This CDR3 is 14 amino acids long. CDR3 nucleotides: TGTGCCAGCAGCTTAAGGGAGCCGAATCAGCCCCAGCATTTT. This encodes CASSLREPNQPQHF.

This chain uses TRBV6-5 with TRBJ1-2; D is perhaps TRBD1 (5 bases). The CDR3 is 14 residues long. V was pared by 2 bases and J by 3 bases, with 10 bases between. Germline CDR1 and CDR2: MNHEY and SVGAGI. In DNA form, the CDR3 reads TGTGCCAGCAGTTACAAAGACAGATACTATGGCTACACCTTC. Encoded protein: CASSYKDRYYGYTF.

For this clone: At one end, the junction sequence differs from germline, possibly due to a read error. The rearrangement uses TRBV7-7 and TRBJ2-1; TRBD1 is a possible D gene (6 bases). Germline V gives CDR1 SSHAT, CDR2 FNYEAQ (reference sequence). CDR3 length equals 11 residues. CDR3 nucleotides: TGTGCTAGCAGCAATGGACAGGAGCAGTTCTTC. Translated, it gives CASSNGQEQFF.

The rearrangement joins TRBV2 to TRBJ2-3; 11 nucleotides match TRBD2. After removal of 6 bases from V and 5 bases from J, the junction contained 4 bases not matched to a gene. CDR3 size: 14 residues. Germline lookup yields CDR1 SNHLY and CDR2 FYNNEI. CDR3 loop: CASRDTSGGDTQYF. Here the CDR3 DNA reads TGTGCCAGCAGGGATACTAGCGGGGGAGATACGCAGTATTTT.

The chain carries TRBV27 and TRBJ2-7; 7 nucleotides agree with TRBD2. Germline CDR1 reads MNHEY; CDR2 reads SMNVEV (reference sequence). CDR3 length equals 14 residues. Trimming cost V 4 bases and J 3 bases; bases outside gene matches: 6. This chain's CDR3 is CASSSSGRGYEQYF. For the CDR3, the DNA is TGTGCCAGCAGTTCCTCGGGGAGGGGCTACGAGCAGTACTTC.

The chain uses TRBV9 and TRBJ2-2; D not certain. The CDR3 covers 13 residues. Germline V gene lookup returns CDR1 SGDLS and CDR2 YYNGEE. V dropped 6 bases and J dropped 2 bases, with 8 bases sitting between them. The CDR3 loop is CASTPGNTGELFF. The CDR3 coding sequence is TGTGCCAGCACACCGGGTAACACCGGGGAGCTGTTTTTT.

The chain couples TRBV2 to TRBJ2-5, with TRBD2 matching over 9 bases. TRBJ2-7 matches the DNA end more closely, so the J call is doubtful. The CDR3 has 15 residues. The germline V gene has CDR1 SNHLY and CDR2 FYNNEI. This CDR3 is CASSEGRGGLDEQYF. The CDR3 DNA reads as TGTGCCAGCAGTGAGGGGCGGGGGGGCCTCGACGAGCAGTACTTC.

This rearrangement joins TRBV14 to TRBJ2-2; D remains unclear. Trimming pared 0 bases from V and 0 bases from J, leaving 8 bases between. This CDR3 is built from 16 residues. CDR1 and CDR2 (germline): SGHDN, FVKESK. The CDR3 sequence: CASSQDPSANTGELFF. For the CDR3, the DNA is TGTGCCAGCAGCCAAGATCCGTCAGCGAACACCGGGGAGCTGTTTTTT.

This chain uses TRBV4-1 with TRBJ2-7; the match to TRBD1 covers 9 bases. The CDR3 consists of 16 residues. The junction had 4 bases not matched to a gene; V was cut back by 0 bases and J by 1 base. Germline assignment: CDR1 MGHRA and CDR2 YSYEKL. The CDR3 nucleotides are TGCGCCAGCAGCCAAGAAACAGGGGGCGCTTCCTACGAGCAGTACTTC. Residues: CASSQETGGASYEQYF.

The V call is TRBV6-5, the J call TRBJ2-5, with TRBD2 matching over 9 bases. J gave up 2 bases and V 1 base, and 5 bases lay outside the gene matches. Germline CDR1 and CDR2: MNHEY and SVGAGI. The CDR3 consists of 16 residues. The CDR3 protein is CASSYFFAGGQETQYF. The CDR3 DNA is TGTGCCAGCAGTTACTTTTTTGCGGGGGGGCAAGAGACCCAGTACTTC.

This clone was detected once. The CDR3 DNA is TGCGCCAGCAGCGCGACAGGGGAAGGGGGAGCTTTCTTT. It translates to CASSATGEGGAFF. This rearrangement joins TRBV5-1 to TRBJ1-1; 8 bases are shared with TRBD1. The CDR3 runs 13 residues. Trimming cost V 4 bases and J 10 bases; bases outside gene matches: 9. The germline V gene has CDR1 SGHRS and CDR2 YFSETQ.

The chain couples TRBV14 to TRBJ2-1; unclear D gene. The CDR3 is 14 amino acids. Germline V lookup: CDR1 SGHDN, CDR2 FVKESK. The V and J ends lost 1 base and 0 bases respectively, with 4 bases between them. CDR3 region: CASSQGSSYNEQFF. CDR3 coding DNA: TGTGCCAGCAGCCAAGGGAGCTCCTACAATGAGCAGTTCTTC.

A single count supports this clone. The CDR3 is CASSQPRGRVGTEAFF. CDR3 nucleotide sequence: TGTGCCAGCAGCCAACCCCGGGGGAGGGTGGGCACTGAAGCTTTCTTT. This chain links TRBV6-6 with TRBJ1-1, with a possible D match to TRBD1 (5 bases). V gave up 6 bases and J gave up 4 bases, with 21 bases separating them. The germline V gene encodes CDR1 MNHNY and CDR2 SVGAGI (reference sequence). The length of the CDR3 is 16 residues.